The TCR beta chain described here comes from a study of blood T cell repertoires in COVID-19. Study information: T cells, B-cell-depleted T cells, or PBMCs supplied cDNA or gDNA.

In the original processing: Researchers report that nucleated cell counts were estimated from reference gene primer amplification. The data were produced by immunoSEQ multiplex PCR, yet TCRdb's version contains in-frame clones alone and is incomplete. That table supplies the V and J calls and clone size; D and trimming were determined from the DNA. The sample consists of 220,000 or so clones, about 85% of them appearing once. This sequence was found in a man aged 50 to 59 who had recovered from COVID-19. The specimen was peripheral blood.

This CDR3 reads CASSVAGGPLNTQYF. DNA of the CDR3: TGTGCCAGCAGCGTAGCGGGAGGGCCGTTGAATACGCAGTATTTT. J is TRBJ2-3 and V is TRBV9; 8 bases align to TRBD2. The junction had 7 bases not matched to a gene; V was cut back by 0 bases and J by 7 bases. This CDR3 spans 15 amino acids. The germline V gene encodes CDR1 SGDLS and CDR2 YYNGEE.